This T cell receptor beta chain is drawn from a study of shared clonotypes between healthy human individuals. The CDR3 contains 14 residues. Trimming cost V 3 bases and J 0 bases, with 8 bases left between them. Per the germline V gene, CDR1 is MNHEY and CDR2 is SMNVEV (reference sequence). Partitioning of CD4+ cells yielded a CD45RA+ naive subset and a CD45RA-negative memory subset. Here immunoSEQ multiplex PCR was the method, and the copy in TCRdb shows in-frame clones only, minus some. The data contain approximately 980,000 clones, less than 85% of them seen just once; the ten biggest clones take up approximately 1.5%.

The chain links TRBV27 to TRBJ1-1, with D possibly matching TRBD1 (5 bases). The sequence was collected from a man younger than 35 in good health. Sequencing was performed on memory CD4+ T cells sorted from blood. Described subset: CD45RA-negative fraction. The CDR3 is CASSFGGLNTEAFF. In nucleotides, the CDR3 is TGTGCCAGCAGTTTTGGGGGTTTGAACACTGAAGCTTTCTTT.